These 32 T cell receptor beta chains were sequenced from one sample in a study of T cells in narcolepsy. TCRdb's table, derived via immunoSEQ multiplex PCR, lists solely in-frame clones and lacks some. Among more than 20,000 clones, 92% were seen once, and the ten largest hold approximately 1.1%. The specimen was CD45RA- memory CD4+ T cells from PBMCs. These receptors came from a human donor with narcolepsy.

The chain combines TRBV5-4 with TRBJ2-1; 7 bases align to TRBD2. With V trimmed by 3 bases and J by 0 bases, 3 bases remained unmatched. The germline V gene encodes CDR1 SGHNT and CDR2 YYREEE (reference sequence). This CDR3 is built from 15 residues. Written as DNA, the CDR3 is TGTGCCAGCAGCTCCGGCGGGAGCTCCTACAATGAGCAGTTCTTC. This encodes CASSSGGSSYNEQFF.

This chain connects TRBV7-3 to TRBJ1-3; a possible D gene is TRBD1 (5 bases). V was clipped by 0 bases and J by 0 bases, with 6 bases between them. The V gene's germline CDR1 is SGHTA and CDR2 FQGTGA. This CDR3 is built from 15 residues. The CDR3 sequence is CASSLTGTSGNTIYF. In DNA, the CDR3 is TGTGCCAGCAGCTTAACAGGGACCTCTGGAAACACCATATATTTT.

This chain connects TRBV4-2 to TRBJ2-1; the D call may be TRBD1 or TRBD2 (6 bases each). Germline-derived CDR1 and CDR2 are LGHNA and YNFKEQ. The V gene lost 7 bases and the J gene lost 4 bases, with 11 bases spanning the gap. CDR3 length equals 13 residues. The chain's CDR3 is CASKEGEYNEQFF. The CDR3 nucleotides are TGTGCCAGCAAGGAGGGGGAATACAATGAGCAGTTCTTC.

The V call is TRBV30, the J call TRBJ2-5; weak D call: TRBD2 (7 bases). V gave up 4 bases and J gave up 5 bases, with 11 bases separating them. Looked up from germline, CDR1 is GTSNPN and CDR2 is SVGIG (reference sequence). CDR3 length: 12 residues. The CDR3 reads CAWNEGGETQYF. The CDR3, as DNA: TGTGCCTGGAACGAGGGGGGGGAGACCCAGTACTTC.

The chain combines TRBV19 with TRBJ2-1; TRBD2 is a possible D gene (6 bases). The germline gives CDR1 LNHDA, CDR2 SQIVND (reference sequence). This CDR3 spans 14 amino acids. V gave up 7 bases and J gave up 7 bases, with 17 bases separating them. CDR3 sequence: CASTSRGGFNEQFF. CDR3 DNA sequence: TGTGCCAGTACCAGTAGGGGAGGATTTAATGAGCAGTTCTTC.

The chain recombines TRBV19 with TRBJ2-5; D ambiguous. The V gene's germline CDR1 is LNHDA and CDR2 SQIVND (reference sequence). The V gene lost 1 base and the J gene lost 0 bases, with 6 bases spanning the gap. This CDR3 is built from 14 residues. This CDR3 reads CASSIGWDQETQYF. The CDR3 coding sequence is TGTGCCAGTAGTATAGGATGGGACCAAGAGACCCAGTACTTC.

CDR3 region: CWGGPHFSGNTIYF. The CDR3 DNA reads as TGCTGGGGGGGTCCCCACTTCTCTGGAAACACCATATATTTT. This chain links TRBV29-1 with TRBJ1-3; possibly TRBD1 for D (5 bases). From germline, CDR1 is SQVTM and CDR2 ANQGSEA. This CDR3 spans 14 amino acids.

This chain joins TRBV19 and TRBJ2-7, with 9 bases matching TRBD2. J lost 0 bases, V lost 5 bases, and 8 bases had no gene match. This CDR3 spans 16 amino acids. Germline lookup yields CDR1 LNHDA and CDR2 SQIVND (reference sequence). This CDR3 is CASSPYLAGSSYEQYF. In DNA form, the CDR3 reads TGTGCCAGTAGTCCTTACCTAGCGGGGAGCTCCTACGAGCAGTACTTC.

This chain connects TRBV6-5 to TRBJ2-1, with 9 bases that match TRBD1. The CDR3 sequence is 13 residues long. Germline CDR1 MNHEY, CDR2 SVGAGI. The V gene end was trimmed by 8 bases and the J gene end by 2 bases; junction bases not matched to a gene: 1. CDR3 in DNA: TGTGCCAGCCGACAGGGGGCCTACAATGAGCAGTTCTTC. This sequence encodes CASRQGAYNEQFF.

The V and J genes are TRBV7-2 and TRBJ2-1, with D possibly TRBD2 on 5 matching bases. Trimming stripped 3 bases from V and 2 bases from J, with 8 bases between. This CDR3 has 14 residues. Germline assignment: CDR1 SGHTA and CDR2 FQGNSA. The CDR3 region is CASSLSGPYNEQFF. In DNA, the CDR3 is TGTGCCAGCAGCTTGAGCGGACCCTACAATGAGCAGTTCTTC.

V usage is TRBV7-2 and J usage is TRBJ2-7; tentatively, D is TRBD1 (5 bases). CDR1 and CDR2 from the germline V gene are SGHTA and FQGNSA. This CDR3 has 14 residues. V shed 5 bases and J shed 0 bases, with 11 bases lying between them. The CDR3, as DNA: TGTGCCAGCAGCCCGAGACAGAGCTCCTACGAGCAGTACTTC. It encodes CASSPRQSSYEQYF.

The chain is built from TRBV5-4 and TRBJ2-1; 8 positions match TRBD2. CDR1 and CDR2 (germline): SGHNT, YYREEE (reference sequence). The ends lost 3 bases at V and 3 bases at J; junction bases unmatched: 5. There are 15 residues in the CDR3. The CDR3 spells CASSSTGTSYNEQFF. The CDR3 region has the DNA TGTGCCAGCAGCTCGACCGGGACTAGCTACAATGAGCAGTTCTTC.

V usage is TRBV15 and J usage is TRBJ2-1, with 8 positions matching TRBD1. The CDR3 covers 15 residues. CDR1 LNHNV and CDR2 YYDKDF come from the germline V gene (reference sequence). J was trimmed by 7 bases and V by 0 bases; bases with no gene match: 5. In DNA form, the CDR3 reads TGTGCCACCAGCAGAGATAATTACAGGGGGAATGAGCAGTTCTTC. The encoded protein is CATSRDNYRGNEQFF.

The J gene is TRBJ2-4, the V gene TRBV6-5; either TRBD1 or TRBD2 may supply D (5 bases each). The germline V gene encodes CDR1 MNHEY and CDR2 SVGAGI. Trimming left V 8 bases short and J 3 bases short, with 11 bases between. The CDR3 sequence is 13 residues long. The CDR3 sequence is CASWGWDKNIQYF. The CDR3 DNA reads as TGTGCCAGCTGGGGGTGGGACAAAAACATTCAGTACTTC.

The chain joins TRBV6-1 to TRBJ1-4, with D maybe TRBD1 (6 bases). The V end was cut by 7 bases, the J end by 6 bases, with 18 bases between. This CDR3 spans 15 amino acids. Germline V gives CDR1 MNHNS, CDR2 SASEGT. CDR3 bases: TGTGCCAGCACCTTAGGGGGGCCTCGAGATGAAAAACTGTTTTTT. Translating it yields CASTLGGPRDEKLFF.

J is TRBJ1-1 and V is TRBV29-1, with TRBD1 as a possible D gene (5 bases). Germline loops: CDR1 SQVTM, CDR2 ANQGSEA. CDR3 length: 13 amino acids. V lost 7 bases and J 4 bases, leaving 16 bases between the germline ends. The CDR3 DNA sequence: TGCAGCGAGAGAGGTGTTGGGGGCACTGAAGCTTTCTTT. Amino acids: CSERGVGGTEAFF.

CDR3 residues: CASSPRTGWDTIYF. CDR3 in DNA: TGTGCCAGCAGCCCCCGGACAGGGTGGGACACCATATATTTT. The chain couples TRBV9 to TRBJ1-3, with 8 bases identical to TRBD1. This CDR3 region has 14 residues. CDR1 and CDR2 (germline): SGDLS, YYNGEE. After removal of 4 bases from V and 8 bases from J, the junction contained 8 bases not matched to a gene.

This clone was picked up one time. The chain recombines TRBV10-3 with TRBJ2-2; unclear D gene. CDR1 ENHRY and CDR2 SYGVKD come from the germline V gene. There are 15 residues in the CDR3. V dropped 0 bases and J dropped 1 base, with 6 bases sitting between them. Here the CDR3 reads CAISESGKNTGELFF. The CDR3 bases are TGTGCCATCAGTGAGTCAGGGAAGAACACCGGGGAGCTGTTTTTT.

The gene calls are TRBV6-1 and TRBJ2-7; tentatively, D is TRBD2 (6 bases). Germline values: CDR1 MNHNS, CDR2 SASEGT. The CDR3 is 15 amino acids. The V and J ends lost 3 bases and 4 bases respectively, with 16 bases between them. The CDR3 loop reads CASSDRERAIYEQYF. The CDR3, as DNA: TGTGCCAGCAGTGATAGGGAGCGGGCTATATACGAGCAGTACTTC.

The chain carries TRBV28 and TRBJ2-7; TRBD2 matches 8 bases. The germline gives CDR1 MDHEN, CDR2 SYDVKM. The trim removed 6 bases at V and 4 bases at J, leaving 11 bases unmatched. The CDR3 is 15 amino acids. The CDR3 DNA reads TGTGCCAGCAGCGTTCCGGGACTAGTTGGGTACGAGCAGTACTTC. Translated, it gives CASSVPGLVGYEQYF.

The CDR3 DNA reads as TGTGCCAGTGCCGATCCCGGGACAGTCCAAGAGACCCAGTACTTC. Amino acid sequence: CASADPGTVQETQYF. The rearrangement joins TRBV19 to TRBJ2-5; 7 bases are a match to TRBD1. The length of the CDR3 is 15 residues. V lost 8 bases to trimming and J lost 1 base; unmatched junction nucleotides: 10. The germline gives CDR1 LNHDA, CDR2 SQIVND (reference sequence).

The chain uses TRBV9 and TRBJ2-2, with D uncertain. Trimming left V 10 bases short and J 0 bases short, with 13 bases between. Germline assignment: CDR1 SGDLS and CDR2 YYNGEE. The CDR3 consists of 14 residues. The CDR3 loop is CASLRDSNTGELFF. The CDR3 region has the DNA TGTGCCTCCCTGAGAGATTCGAACACCGGGGAGCTGTTTTTT.

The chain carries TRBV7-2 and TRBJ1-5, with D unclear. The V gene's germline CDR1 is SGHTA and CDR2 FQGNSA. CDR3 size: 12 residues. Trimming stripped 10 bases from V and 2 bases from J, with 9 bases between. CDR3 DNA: TGTGCCAACGCTACTGGCAATCAGCCCCAGCATTTT. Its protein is CANATGNQPQHF.

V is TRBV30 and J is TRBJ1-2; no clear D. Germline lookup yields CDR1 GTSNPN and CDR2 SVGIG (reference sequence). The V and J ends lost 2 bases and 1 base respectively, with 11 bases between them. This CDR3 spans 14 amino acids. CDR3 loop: CAWSSTPNNYGYTF. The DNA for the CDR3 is TGTGCCTGGAGTAGCACCCCGAATAACTATGGCTACACCTTC.

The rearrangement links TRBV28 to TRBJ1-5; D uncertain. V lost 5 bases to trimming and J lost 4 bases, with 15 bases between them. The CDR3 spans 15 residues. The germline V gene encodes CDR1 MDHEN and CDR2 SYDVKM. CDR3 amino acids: CASSGEGLANQPQHF. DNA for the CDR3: TGTGCCAGCAGTGGGGAAGGTTTAGCAAATCAGCCCCAGCATTTT.

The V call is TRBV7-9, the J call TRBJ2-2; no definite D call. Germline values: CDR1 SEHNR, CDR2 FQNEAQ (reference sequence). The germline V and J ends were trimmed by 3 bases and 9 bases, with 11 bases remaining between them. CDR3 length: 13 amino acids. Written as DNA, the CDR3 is TGTGCCAGCAGCTTTCAAGGTGGAAGGGAGCTGTTTTTT. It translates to CASSFQGGRELFF.

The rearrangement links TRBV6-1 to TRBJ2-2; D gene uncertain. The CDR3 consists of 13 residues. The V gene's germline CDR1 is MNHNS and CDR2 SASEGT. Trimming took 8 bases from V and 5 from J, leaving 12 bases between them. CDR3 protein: CASGVVGTGELFF. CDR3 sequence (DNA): TGTGCCAGCGGTGTAGTAGGAACCGGGGAGCTGTTTTTT.

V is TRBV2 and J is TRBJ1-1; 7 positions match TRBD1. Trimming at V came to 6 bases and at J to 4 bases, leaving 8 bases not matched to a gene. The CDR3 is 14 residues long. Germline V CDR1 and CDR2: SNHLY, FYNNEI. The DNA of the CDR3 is TGTGCCAGCAGGCCGAGACAGGGAGCCACTGAAGCTTTCTTT. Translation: CASRPRQGATEAFF.

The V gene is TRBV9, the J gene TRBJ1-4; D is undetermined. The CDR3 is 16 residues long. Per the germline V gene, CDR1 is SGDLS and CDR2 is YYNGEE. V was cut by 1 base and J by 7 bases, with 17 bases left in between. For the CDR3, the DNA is TGTGCCAGCAGCGTATCCCCCACGGCAGGTGGTGAAAAACTGTTTTTT. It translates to CASSVSPTAGGEKLFF.

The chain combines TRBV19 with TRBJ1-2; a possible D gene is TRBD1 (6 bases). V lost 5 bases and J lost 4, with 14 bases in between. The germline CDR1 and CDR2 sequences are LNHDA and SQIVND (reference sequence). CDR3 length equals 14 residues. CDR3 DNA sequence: TGTGCCAGTAGTCAACCGGACAGCATCTATGGCTACACCTTC. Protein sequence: CASSQPDSIYGYTF.

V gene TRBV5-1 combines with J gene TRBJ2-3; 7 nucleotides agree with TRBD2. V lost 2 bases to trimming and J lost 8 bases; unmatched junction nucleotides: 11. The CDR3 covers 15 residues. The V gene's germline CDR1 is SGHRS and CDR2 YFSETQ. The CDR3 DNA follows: TGCGCCAGCAGCTTCGAAGGGACTACCCTTGCTACGCAGTATTTT. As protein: CASSFEGTTLATQYF.

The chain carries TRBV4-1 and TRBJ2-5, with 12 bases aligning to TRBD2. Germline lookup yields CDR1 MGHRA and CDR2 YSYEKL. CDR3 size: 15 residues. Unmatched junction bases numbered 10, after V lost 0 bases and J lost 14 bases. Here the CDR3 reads CASSQDSGGTSGRYF. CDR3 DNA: TGCGCCAGCAGCCAAGATAGTGGAGGGACTAGCGGGCGCTACTTC.